The T cell receptor beta chain described here comes from a study of metastatic and nonmetastatic thyroid tumors. Findings and caveats of the study: In both blood and tumor samples, TCR beta diversity was reported significantly higher for malignant than benign nodules.

In its sample, this clone was seen a few times. Its antigen is undetermined. This could be a read error, since a much larger clone is one nucleotide away. MiXCR was used by TCRdb to re-call the PCR reads. The sample lists over 50,000 clones, 30% occurring once. None of the patients had undergone any treatment ahead of thyroid surgery. V was pared by 1 base and J by 0 bases, with 9 bases between. Germline V gene data show CDR1 as KGHDR and CDR2 as SFDVKD. CDR3 length: 16 amino acids. The gene calls are TRBV24-1 and TRBJ2-1, with D unclear. The specimen sequenced was blood. This TCR derives from a female donor with papillary thyroid cancer or a benign thyroid nodule (not recorded which). Some clones in this sample may be carry-over from other donors' samples. CDR3 in amino acids: CATSDFEACSYNEQFF. As DNA, the CDR3 is TGTGCCACCAGTGATTTTGAGGCATGCTCCTACAATGAGCAGTTCTTC.